This T cell receptor (beta chain) was captured in a study of graft-versus-host responses after intestinal transplantation (dated by TCRdb to the early 2020s). About the study as a whole: Multivisceral, liver-intestinal, or isolated intestinal transplants were received by the recipients. Rather than being sequenced by the commercial service, samples from a few later patients were sequenced in-house on an Illumina MiSeq and processed with MiXCR. Bulk TCR-beta CDR3 sequencing was used to track graft-versus-host and host-versus-graft alloreactive T cell clones in the graft, circulation and bone marrow after intestinal transplantation. A cohort of about two dozen intestinal transplant recipients, including one retransplant, was enrolled, and 3 patients lacking pretransplant specimens were excluded. A peak of at least 4% donor T cells among recipient peripheral blood mononuclear cells was the definition used for donor T cell macrochimerism. To identify alloreactive clones, pre-transplant mixed lymphocyte reaction products were sequenced and compared with unstimulated pre-transplant donor and recipient T cells. Every recipient was given anti-thymocyte globulin induction, followed by approximately 3 years of maintenance tacrolimus and steroids. The paper's findings and limits, for the study overall: Patients with donor T cell macrochimerism had high GvH to HvG T cell clonal ratios in their allografts. The relatively low number and heterogeneity of intestinal transplant patients limited the conclusions. Early after transplant, declines in HvG clones were associated with peak levels of circulating GvH clones. GvH clones were detected in recipient bone marrow, and some of these GvH clones were observed earlier in ileal mucosa or blood, consistent with an intestinal mucosal origin.

The library relied on the immunoSEQ multiplex PCR assay. For most patients, genomic DNA was isolated with the Qiagen DNeasy Blood and Tissue Kit and shipped frozen to Adaptive Biotechnologies for TCR sequencing. For most patients, high-throughput TCR-beta CDR3 sequencing of genomic DNA was performed by Adaptive Biotechnologies. As for the original processing: TCR sequencing data were retrieved from Adaptive's ImmunoSEQ software for some 17 patients, whereas three other patients were processed with MiXCR and VDJtools. CD4 versus CD8 sorting errors were corrected by removing sequences found in both subsets at a frequency ratio below 5:1. Because the origin of CDR3 nucleotide sequences shared between donor and recipient could not be assigned, those sequences were removed. Alloreactive clones required at least 2-fold expansion over unstimulated cells and minimum CFSE-low frequency of 0.002% (template counts) or 0.001% (read counts). Mappable clones were those detected in sequenced pre-transplant spleen, lymph node, or MLR CFSE-low populations of the donor or recipient. Cumulative frequency of alloreactive clones was calculated as a percentage of all sequences weighted by copy number. Held by TCRdb, this immuneACCESS table contains in-frame sequences only and omits some clones. Under half of the omission traces to an unresolved V gene where checked; the cause of the rest is unknown. From that table come the V and J calls and clone size; the DNA was used to work out D and trimming. For this sample the table gives 90,000 to 120,000 clones, of which approximately 86% were detected only once. The top ten clonotypes cover over 0.6% of the sample.

V loses 4 bases of germline sequence and J loses 11 bases, and the interval between the two ends is 14 bases. CDR1 and CDR2 are read off the germline V gene as SGHTA and FQGNSA. Inclusive of the bounding cysteine and phenylalanine, the CDR3 is 12 residues long. Only the CDR3 part of the read is kept: 36 bases, read in frame from the first base. The time point label corresponds to: cells obtained before transplantation from donor or recipient. CD3+CD4+ and CD3+CD8+ populations were FACS-sorted from unstimulated pre-transplant donor and recipient cells taken from spleen or lymph nodes. About this clone itself: Its antigen specificity is not known. The input lacks base qualities; no much larger clone sits a single base away.

Recombination linked TRBV7-2 to TRBJ1-2, with the D gene call left open. The receptor was isolated from a human donor who was the organ donor for an intestinal transplant. The specimen comprised unstimulated CD4+ T cells sorted from spleen or lymph node cells, sampled before transplant. The CDR3 here reads CASSSVGVRYTF. At the DNA level, the sequence is TGTGCCAGCAGCTCCGTCGGGGTGAGGTACACCTTC.